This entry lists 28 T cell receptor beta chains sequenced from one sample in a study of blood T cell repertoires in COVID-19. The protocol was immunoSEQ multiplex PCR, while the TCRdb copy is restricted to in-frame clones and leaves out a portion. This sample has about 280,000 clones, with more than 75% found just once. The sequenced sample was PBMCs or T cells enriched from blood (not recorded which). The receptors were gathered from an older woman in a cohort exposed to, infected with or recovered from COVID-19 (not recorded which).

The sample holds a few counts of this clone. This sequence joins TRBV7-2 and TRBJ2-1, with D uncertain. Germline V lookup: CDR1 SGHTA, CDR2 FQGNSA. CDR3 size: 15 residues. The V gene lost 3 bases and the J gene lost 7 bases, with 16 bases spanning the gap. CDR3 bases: TGTGCCAGCAGCTTGGCGGTCCGGCGGTCAAATGAGCAGTTCTTC. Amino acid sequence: CASSLAVRRSNEQFF.

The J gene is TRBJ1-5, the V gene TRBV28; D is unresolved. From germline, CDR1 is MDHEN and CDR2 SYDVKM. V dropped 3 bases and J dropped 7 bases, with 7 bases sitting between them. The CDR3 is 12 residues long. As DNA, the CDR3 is TGTGCCAGCAGTTTCAGGCGCCAGCCCCAGCATTTT. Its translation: CASSFRRQPQHF. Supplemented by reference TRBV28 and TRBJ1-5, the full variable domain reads DVKVTQSSRYLVKRTGEKVFLECVQDMDHENMFWYRQDPGLGLRLIYFSYDVKMKEKGDIPEGYSVSREKKERFSLILESASTNQTSMYLCASSFRRQPQHFGDGTRLSIL.

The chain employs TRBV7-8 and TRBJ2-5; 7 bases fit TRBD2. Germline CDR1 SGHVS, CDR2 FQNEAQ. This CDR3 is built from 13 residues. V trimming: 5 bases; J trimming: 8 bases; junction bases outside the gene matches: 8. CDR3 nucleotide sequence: TGTGCCAGCAGCCCAGAGCGGGAAGGAACCCAGTACTTC. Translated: CASSPEREGTQYF.

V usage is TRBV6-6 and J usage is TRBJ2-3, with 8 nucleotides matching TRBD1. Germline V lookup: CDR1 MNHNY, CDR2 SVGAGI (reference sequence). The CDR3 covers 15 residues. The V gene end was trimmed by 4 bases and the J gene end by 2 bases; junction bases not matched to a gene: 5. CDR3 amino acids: CASSFRGQATDTQYF. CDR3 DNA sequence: TGTGCCAGCAGTTTTAGGGGACAGGCCACAGATACGCAGTATTTT.

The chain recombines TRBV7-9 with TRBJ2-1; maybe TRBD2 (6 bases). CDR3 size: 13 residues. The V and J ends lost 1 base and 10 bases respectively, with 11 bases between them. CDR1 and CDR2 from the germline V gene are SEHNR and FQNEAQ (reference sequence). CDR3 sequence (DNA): TGTGCCAGCAGCTTAGTTGGAGGGAACGAGCAGTTCTTC. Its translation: CASSLVGGNEQFF. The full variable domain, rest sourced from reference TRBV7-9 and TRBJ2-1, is DTGVSQNPRHKITKRGQNVTFRCDPISEHNRLYWYRQTLGQGPEFLTYFQNEAQLEKSRLLSDRFSAERPKGSFSTLEIQRTEQGDSAMYLCASSLVGGNEQFFGPGTRLTVL.

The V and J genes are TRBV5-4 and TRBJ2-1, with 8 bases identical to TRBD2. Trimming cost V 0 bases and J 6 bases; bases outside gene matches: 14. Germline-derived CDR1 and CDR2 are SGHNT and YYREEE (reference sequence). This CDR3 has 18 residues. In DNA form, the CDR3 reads TGTGCCAGCAGCTTGGCTCATCCAGCCGGGAGGGCCCCCAATGAGCAGTTCTTC. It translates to CASSLAHPAGRAPNEQFF.

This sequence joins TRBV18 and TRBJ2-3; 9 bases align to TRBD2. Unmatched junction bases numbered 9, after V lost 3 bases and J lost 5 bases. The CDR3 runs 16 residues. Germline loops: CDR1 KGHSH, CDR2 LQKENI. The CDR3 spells CASSPQGLASVDTQYF. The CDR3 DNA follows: TGTGCCAGCTCACCTCAGGGACTAGCATCGGTAGATACGCAGTATTTT.

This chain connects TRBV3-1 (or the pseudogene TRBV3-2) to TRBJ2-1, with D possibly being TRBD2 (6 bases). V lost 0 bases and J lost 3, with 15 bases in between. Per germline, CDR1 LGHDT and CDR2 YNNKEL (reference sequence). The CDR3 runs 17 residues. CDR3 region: CASSQDPGRGIYNEQFF. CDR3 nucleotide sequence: TGTGCCAGCAGCCAAGATCCGGGGCGGGGAATCTACAATGAGCAGTTCTTC.

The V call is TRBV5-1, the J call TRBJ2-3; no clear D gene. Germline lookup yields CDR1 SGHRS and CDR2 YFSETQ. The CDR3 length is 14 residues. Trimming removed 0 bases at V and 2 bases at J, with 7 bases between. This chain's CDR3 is CASSLDFDTDTQYF. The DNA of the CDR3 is TGCGCCAGCAGCTTGGACTTTGACACAGATACGCAGTATTTT.

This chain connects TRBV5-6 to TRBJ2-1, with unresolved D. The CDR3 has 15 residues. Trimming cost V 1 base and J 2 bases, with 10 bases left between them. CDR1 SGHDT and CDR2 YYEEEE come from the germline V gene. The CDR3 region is CASSLFTDTYNEQFF. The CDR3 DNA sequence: TGTGCCAGCAGCTTGTTTACAGACACCTACAATGAGCAGTTCTTC.

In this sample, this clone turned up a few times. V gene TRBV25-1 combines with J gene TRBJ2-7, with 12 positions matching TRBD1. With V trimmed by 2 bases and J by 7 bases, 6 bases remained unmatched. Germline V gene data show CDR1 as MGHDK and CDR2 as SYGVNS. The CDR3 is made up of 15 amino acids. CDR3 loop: CASSESGTGGREQYF. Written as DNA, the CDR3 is TGTGCCAGCAGTGAAAGTGGGACAGGGGGCAGGGAGCAGTACTTC.

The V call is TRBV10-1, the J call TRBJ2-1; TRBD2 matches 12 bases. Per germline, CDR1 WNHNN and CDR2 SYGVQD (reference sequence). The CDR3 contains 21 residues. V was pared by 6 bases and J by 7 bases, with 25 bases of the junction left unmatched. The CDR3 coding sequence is TGCGCCAGCAGAGCTCTCGAACTCGGACCCCAGACTAGCGGGAGAAAGAATGAGCAGTTCTTC. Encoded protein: CASRALELGPQTSGRKNEQFF.

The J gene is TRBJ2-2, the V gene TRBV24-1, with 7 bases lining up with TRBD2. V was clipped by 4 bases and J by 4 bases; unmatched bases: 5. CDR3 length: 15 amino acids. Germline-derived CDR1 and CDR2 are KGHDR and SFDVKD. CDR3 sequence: CATSEWGGGTGELFF. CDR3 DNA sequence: TGTGCCACCAGTGAGTGGGGGGGAGGCACCGGGGAGCTGTTTTTT.

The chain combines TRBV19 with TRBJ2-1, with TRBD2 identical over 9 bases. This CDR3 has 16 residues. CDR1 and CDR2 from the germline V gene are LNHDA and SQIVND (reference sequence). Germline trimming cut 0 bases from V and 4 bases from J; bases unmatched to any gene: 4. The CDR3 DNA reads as TGTGCCAGTAGTATAGACGGACTAGCGCATTACAATGAGCAGTTCTTC. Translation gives CASSIDGLAHYNEQFF. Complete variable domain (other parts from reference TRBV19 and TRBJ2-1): DGGITQSPKYLFRKEGQNVTLSCEQNLNHDAMYWYRQDPGQGLRLIYYSQIVNDFQKGDIAEGYSVSREKKESFPLTVTSAQKNPTAFYLCASSIDGLAHYNEQFFGPGTRLTVL.

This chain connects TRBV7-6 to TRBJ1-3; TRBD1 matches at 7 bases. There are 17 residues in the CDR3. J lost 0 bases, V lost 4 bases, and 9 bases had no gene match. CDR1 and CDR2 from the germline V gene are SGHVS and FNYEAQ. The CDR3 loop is CASSSSGTENSGNTIYF. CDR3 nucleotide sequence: TGTGCCAGCAGCTCCTCCGGGACAGAGAACTCTGGAAACACCATATATTTT.

The chain's CDR3 is CASSPYRGSTGELFF. The CDR3 DNA reads as TGTGCCAGCAGCCCCTACAGGGGTAGTACCGGGGAGCTGTTTTTT. The rearrangement uses TRBV7-6 and TRBJ2-2; 7 bases fit TRBD1. Per germline, CDR1 SGHVS and CDR2 FNYEAQ. The V gene end was trimmed by 5 bases and the J gene end by 5 bases; junction bases not matched to a gene: 8. The CDR3 is made up of 15 amino acids. The variable domain in full, with the rest retrieved from reference TRBV7-6 and TRBJ2-2, is GAGVSQSPRYKVTKRGQDVALRCDPISGHVSLYWYRQALGQGPEFLTYFNYEAQQDKSGLPNDRFSAERPEGSISTLTIQRTEQRDSAMYRCASSPYRGSTGELFFGEGSRLTVL.

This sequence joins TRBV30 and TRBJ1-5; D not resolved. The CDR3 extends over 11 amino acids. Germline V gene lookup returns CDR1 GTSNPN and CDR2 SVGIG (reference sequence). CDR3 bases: TGTGCTAGTATCCCCCATCAGCCCCAGCATTTT. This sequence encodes CASIPHQPQHF.

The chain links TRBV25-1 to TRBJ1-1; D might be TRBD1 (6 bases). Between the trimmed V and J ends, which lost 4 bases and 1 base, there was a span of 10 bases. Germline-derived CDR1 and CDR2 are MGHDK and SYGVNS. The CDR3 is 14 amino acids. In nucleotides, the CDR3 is TGTGCCAGCAGTGGGGCGACAGGGAACACTGAAGCTTTCTTT. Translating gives CASSGATGNTEAFF.

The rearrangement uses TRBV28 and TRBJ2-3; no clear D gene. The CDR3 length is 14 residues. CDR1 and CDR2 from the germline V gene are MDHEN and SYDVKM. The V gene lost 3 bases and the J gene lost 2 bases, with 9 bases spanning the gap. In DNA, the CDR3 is TGTGCCAGCAGTTTGGTACAAAACACAGATACGCAGTATTTT. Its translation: CASSLVQNTDTQYF.

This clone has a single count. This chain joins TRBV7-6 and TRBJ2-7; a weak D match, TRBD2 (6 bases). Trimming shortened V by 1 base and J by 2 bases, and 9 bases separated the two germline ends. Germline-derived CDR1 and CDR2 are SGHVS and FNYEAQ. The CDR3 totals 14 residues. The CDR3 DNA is TGTGCCAGCAGCTTAGTATCGGGGGCCTACGAGCAGTACTTC. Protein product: CASSLVSGAYEQYF.

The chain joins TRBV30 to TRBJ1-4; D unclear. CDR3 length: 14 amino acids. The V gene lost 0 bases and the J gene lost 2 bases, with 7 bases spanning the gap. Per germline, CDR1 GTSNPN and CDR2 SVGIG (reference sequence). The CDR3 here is CAWSVPGTNEKLFF. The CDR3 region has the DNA TGTGCCTGGAGTGTACCGGGTACTAATGAAAAACTGTTTTTT.

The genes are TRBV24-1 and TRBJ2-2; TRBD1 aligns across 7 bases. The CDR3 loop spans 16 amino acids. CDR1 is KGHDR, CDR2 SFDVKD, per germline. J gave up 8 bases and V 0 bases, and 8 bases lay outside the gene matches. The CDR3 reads CATSDLRAQGVGELFF. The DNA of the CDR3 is TGTGCCACCAGTGATTTGCGAGCGCAGGGGGTTGGGGAGCTGTTTTTT.

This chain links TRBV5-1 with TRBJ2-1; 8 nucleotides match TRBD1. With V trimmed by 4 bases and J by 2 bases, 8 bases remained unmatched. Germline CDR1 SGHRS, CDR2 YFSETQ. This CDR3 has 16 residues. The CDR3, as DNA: TGCGCCAGCAGCACTACCTCAGGGGGCGCCTACAATGAGCAGTTCTTC. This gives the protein CASSTTSGGAYNEQFF.

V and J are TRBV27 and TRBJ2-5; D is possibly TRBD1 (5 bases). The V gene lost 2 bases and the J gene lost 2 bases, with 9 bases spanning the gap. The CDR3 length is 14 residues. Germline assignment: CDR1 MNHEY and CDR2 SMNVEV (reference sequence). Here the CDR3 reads CASSLRKGQETQYF. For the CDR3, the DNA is TGTGCCAGCAGTTTAAGGAAGGGGCAAGAGACCCAGTACTTC.

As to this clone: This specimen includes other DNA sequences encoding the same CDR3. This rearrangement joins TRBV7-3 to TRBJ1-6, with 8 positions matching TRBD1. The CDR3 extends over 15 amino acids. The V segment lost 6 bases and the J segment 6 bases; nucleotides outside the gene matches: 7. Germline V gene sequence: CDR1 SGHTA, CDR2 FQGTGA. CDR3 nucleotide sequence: TGTGCCAGCAGTTTAGACAGGGGTTTTAATTCACCCCTCCACTTT. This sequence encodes CASSLDRGFNSPLHF.

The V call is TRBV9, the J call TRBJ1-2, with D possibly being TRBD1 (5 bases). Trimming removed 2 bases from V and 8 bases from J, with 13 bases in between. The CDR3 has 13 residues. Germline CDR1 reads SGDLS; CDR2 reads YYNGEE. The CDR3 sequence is CASSVWQGNGYTF. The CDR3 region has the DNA TGTGCCAGCAGCGTTTGGCAGGGTAACGGCTACACCTTC.

CDR3 DNA: TGTGCCAGCAGCCCCCGGACTGCAGATAATTCACCCCTCCACTTT. Translation: CASSPRTADNSPLHF. The genes are TRBV3-1 (or the pseudogene TRBV3-2) and TRBJ1-6; D is undetermined. Germline V CDR1 and CDR2: LGHDT, YNNKEL (reference sequence). The CDR3 spans 15 residues. Between the trimmed V and J ends, which lost 4 bases and 5 bases, there was a span of 12 bases.

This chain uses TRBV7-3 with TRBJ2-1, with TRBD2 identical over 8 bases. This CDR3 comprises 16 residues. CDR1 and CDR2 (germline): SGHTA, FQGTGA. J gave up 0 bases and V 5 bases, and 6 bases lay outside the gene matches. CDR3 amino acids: CASSQTSGGSYNEQFF. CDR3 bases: TGTGCCAGCAGCCAAACTAGCGGAGGCTCCTACAATGAGCAGTTCTTC.